The sequence of this TCR beta chain was determined in a study of cytomegalovirus exposure and HLA in healthy donors. The PCR used 60 Vbeta and 13 Jbeta primers. Using immunoSEQ multiplex PCR, the repertoire was profiled, and TCRdb retains in-frame clones only, with some absent. The sample lists around 210,000 clones, 75% to 85% occurring once. Points on this clone: Its cognate antigen is unknown.

Trimming left V 7 bases short and J 7 bases short, with 14 bases between. Per germline, CDR1 SQVTM and CDR2 ANQGSEA. The CDR3 is made up of 12 amino acids. Study results and limitations: A later analysis found that most CMV-associated TCR beta chains appeared HLA-restricted.

This TCR was sampled from a woman aged 40-49 years in good health and CMV-seronegative. The sample consisted of PBMCs. V gene TRBV29-1 combines with J gene TRBJ2-1; D is unclear. The CDR3 bases are TGCAGCGGGGCTAACCCACCAAATGAGCAGTTCTTC. It codes for CSGANPPNEQFF.